The 20 T cell receptor beta chains in this list originate from one sample, sequenced in a study of identical twins. MiXCR, applied by TCRdb to the 5' RACE reads, yields one record per CDR3 protein. The sample has nearly 650,000 distinct CDR3 sequences; just over 7% are singletons. These data are also associated with another study on yellow fever vaccine responses in identical twins.

The sequencing sample was made of PBMCs. The receptor set was obtained from a woman younger than 30 in good health.

This clonotype appeared many times. V is TRBV12-3 or TRBV12-4 and J is TRBJ1-2; D gene unclear. The CDR3 spans 14 residues. V lost 3 bases, J lost 1 base, and 9 bases lay in between. The CDR3 DNA sequence: TGTGCCAGCAGTTTTGCGGCTGTTAACTATGGCTACACCTTC. It codes for CASSFAAVNYGYTF.

This clonotype was detected only a few times. This chain uses TRBV2 with TRBJ2-3; unclear D gene. The germline V gene encodes CDR1 SNHLY and CDR2 FYNNEI. This CDR3 contains 16 residues. Trimming took off 2 bases at V and 4 bases at J, with 16 bases between the two ends. The CDR3 loop reads CASSELDPVSADTQYF. CDR3 sequence (DNA): TGTGCCAGCAGTGAATTGGACCCCGTAAGTGCAGATACGCAGTATTTT.

This clonotype was seen ten or more times. CDR3 coding DNA: TGCGCCAGCAGCCAAGATTGGGGGGAGGGCTACGAGCAGTACTTC. Its protein is CASSQDWGEGYEQYF. The chain recombines TRBV4-1 with TRBJ2-7, with 7 bases aligning to TRBD2. V dropped 0 bases and J dropped 3; count of bases not matched to a gene: 5. Germline CDR1 MGHRA, CDR2 YSYEKL. CDR3 size: 15 residues.

This chain links TRBV11-1 with TRBJ2-3; D gene unclear. Germline V CDR1 and CDR2: SGHAT, FQDESV (reference sequence). V lost 5 bases to trimming and J lost 2 bases, with 14 bases between them. CDR3 length: 15 amino acids. CDR3: CASSRLRALTDTQYF. The CDR3 DNA follows: TGTGCCAGCAGCCGCCTTAGGGCCCTCACAGATACGCAGTATTTT.

Of note for this clonotype: Just one base apart from a much larger clone, this may be a read error. The chain is built from TRBV20-1 and TRBJ2-1; the match to TRBD2 covers 11 bases. Germline CDR1 DFQATT, CDR2 SNEGSKA (reference sequence). The CDR3 runs 15 residues. The DNA for the CDR3 is TGCAGTGCTAGCTTAGCGGGGGGGTTCTACAATGAGCAGCTCTTC. Protein: CSASLAGGFYNEQLF.

This clonotype was observed at least ten times. The rearrangement joins TRBV12-3 or TRBV12-4 to TRBJ2-5; D remains unclear. This CDR3 is 13 amino acids long. V shed 6 bases and J shed 5 bases, with 13 bases lying between them. CDR3 amino acids: CASSSGRVETQYF. The CDR3 region has the DNA TGTGCCAGCAGCTCGGGTCGCGTTGAGACCCAGTACTTC.

This clonotype was picked up many times. The rearrangement joins TRBV25-1 to TRBJ2-5; D ambiguous. This CDR3 comprises 13 residues. Trimming removed 3 bases at V and 4 bases at J, with 9 bases between. CDR1 is MGHDK and CDR2 is SYGVNS in the germline V gene. As DNA, the CDR3 is TGTGCCAGCAGTGATCCCGGGCGAGAGACCCAGTACTTC. Translated, it gives CASSDPGRETQYF. The full variable domain, completed using reference TRBV25-1 and TRBJ2-5, is EADIYQTPRYLVIGTGKKITLECSQTMGHDKMYWYQQDPGMELHLIHYSYGVNSTEKGDLSSESTVSRIRTEHFPLTLESARPSHTSQYLCASSDPGRETQYFGPGTRLLVL.

This clonotype came up many times. This chain connects TRBV20-1 to TRBJ2-1; D unclear. This CDR3 has 15 amino acids. Germline CDR1 is DFQATT and CDR2 is SNEGSKA (reference sequence). The CDR3 DNA reads TGCAGCCAAAACCTACCCCTTAGCTCCTACAATGAGCAGTTCTTC. This gives the protein CSQNLPLSSYNEQFF.

This clonotype appeared many times. The chain links TRBV20-1 to TRBJ2-7; weak D call: TRBD1 (7 bases). The CDR3 consists of 13 residues. CDR1 and CDR2 from the germline V gene are DFQATT and SNEGSKA (reference sequence). Trimming cost V 1 base and J 7 bases, with 14 bases left between them. The CDR3 sequence: CSARGQGGLEQYV. For the CDR3, the DNA is TGCAGTGCTAGAGGACAGGGAGGATTGGAGCAGTACGTC.

The chain combines TRBV5-1 with TRBJ2-3, with 8 bases identical to TRBD2. This CDR3 has 16 residues. Germline lookup yields CDR1 SGHRS and CDR2 YFSETQ. The trim removed 5 bases at V and 1 base at J, leaving 9 bases unmatched. Here the CDR3 DNA reads TGCGCCAGCAGAAACGAGCGGGGGTCGGGCACAGATACGCAGTATTTT. It is translated as CASRNERGSGTDTQYF.

This clonotype appeared many times. The chain links TRBV12-3 or TRBV12-4 to TRBJ1-2, with TRBD1 matching 7 bases. The CDR3 is 15 amino acids. V was clipped by 6 bases and J by 0 bases; unmatched bases: 7. CDR3 residues: CASSRQGSANYGYTF. CDR3 coding DNA: TGTGCCAGCAGCAGACAGGGATCAGCTAACTATGGCTACACCTTC.

The gene calls are TRBV5-5 and TRBJ2-1, with D unresolved. Trimming pared 4 bases from V and 6 bases from J, leaving 17 bases between. The CDR3 covers 15 residues. From germline, CDR1 is SGHKS and CDR2 YYEKEE (reference sequence). CDR3 loop: CASSRPLGPSNEQFF. The CDR3 bases are TGTGCCAGCAGCCGTCCTCTAGGCCCCTCCAATGAGCAGTTCTTC.

This clonotype was seen many times. The chain combines TRBV10-3 with TRBJ2-3; 7 positions agree with TRBD2. Per germline, CDR1 ENHRY and CDR2 SYGVKD. V shed 4 bases and J 4 bases; nucleotides not matched to a gene: 5. This CDR3 contains 14 residues. As DNA, the CDR3 is TGTGCCATCAGTGTGGGGACTACTGCAGATACGCAGTATTTT. Its protein is CAISVGTTADTQYF.

This clonotype has a handful of counts. The chain combines TRBV15 with TRBJ2-4; D is possibly TRBD1 (5 bases). The CDR3 length is 17 residues. Germline loops: CDR1 LNHNV, CDR2 YYDKDF (reference sequence). With 0 bases removed from V and 0 bases from J, the gap between germline ends came to 12 bases. The CDR3 DNA reads as TGTGCCACCAGCAGAGATGGGGCGGCCTTAGCCAAAAACATTCAGTACTTC. Amino acid sequence: CATSRDGAALAKNIQYF.

This clonotype was observed at least ten times. The rearrangement links TRBV5-1 to TRBJ2-2, with D perhaps matching TRBD1 (5 bases). There are 14 residues in the CDR3. The V end was cut by 0 bases, the J end by 3 bases, with 6 bases between. The germline V gene has CDR1 SGHRS and CDR2 YFSETQ. Here the CDR3 DNA reads TGCGCCAGCAGCTTGGCGACAGACACCGGGGAGCTGTTTTTT. This sequence encodes CASSLATDTGELFF.

The chain couples TRBV28 to TRBJ1-2, with D perhaps matching TRBD1 (5 bases). CDR1 MDHEN and CDR2 SYDVKM come from the germline V gene. The CDR3 contains 14 residues. Trimming removed 3 bases from V and 5 bases from J, with 13 bases in between. CDR3 protein: CASSFQGSGYGYTF. The DNA of the CDR3 is TGTGCCAGCAGTTTTCAGGGATCGGGGTATGGCTACACCTTC.

This clonotype was picked up many times. The chain joins TRBV4-1 to TRBJ2-7, with D hard to call. Germline V gene data show CDR1 as MGHRA and CDR2 as YSYEKL. The CDR3 loop spans 13 amino acids. V shed 1 base and J shed 4 bases, with 8 bases lying between them. The CDR3 is CASSQGLAYEQYV. In DNA form, the CDR3 reads TGCGCCAGCAGCCAAGGTCTCGCATACGAGCAGTACGTC.

There are many counts of this clonotype. The rearrangement uses TRBV12-3 or TRBV12-4 and TRBJ1-5, with D hard to call. The CDR3 spans 14 residues. The V and J ends lost 2 bases and 0 bases respectively, with 5 bases between them. This CDR3 reads CASSLLGSNQPQHF. CDR3 sequence (DNA): TGTGCCAGCAGTTTATTGGGTAGCAATCAGCCCCAGCATTTT.

This clonotype was seen more than once but under ten times. The chain combines TRBV5-1 with TRBJ2-1; D gene ambiguous. Trimming left V 5 bases short and J 0 bases short, with 15 bases between. The CDR3 has 16 amino acids. Per germline, CDR1 SGHRS and CDR2 YFSETQ. The CDR3 here is CASRPGRAGSYNEQFF. The CDR3 DNA reads TGCGCCAGCAGACCTGGACGAGCCGGCTCCTACAATGAGCAGTTCTTC.

This clonotype was recorded a few times. The chain links TRBV3-1 to TRBJ1-1; possibly TRBD1 for D (6 bases). The CDR3 length is 14 residues. Trimming removed 5 bases from V and 8 bases from J, with 18 bases in between. Germline V gene lookup returns CDR1 LGHDT and CDR2 YNNKEL (reference sequence). The CDR3 bases are TGTGCCAGCAGCTTCGACAGGCCGGCGCAGGAAGCTTTCTTT. As protein: CASSFDRPAQEAFF.